These T cell receptor beta chains were read from a single sample in a study of human T cells and chemical hapten exposure. TCRdb reprocessed the 5' RACE reads via MiXCR and lists one record per CDR3 protein. The data show 80,000 or so distinct CDR3 sequences, around a sixth seen once. Receptor source: a female donor in good health. Both conserved end residues are part of each CDR3. Each record gives: clone size, V gene, J gene, D gene, CDR3 DNA, CDR3 protein. D genes are given only for firm matches. The size entry is marked missing in some rows and otherwise reads once, few, many or a size class.

few	TRBV5-4	TRBJ2-3	NA	TGTGCCAGCAGCTTGGTACAGGGAAGAACAGATACGCAGTATTTT	CASSLVQGRTDTQYF
few	TRBV12-3/TRBV12-4	TRBJ1-2	NA	TGTGCCAGCAGTTTAGCCCCCAAAGGGTATGGCTACACCTTC	CASSLAPKGYGYTF
NA	TRBV12-3/TRBV12-4	TRBJ1-4	TRBD1	TGTGCCAGCAGCCTAGACAGGGGGTCGAATGAAAAACTGTTTTTT	CASSLDRGSNEKLFF
NA	TRBV12-3/TRBV12-4	TRBJ1-5	TRBD1	TGTGCCAGCAGGTCCAGGGGGCCAGGTCAGCCCCAGCATTTT	CASRSRGPGQPQHF
NA	TRBV19	TRBJ1-5	NA	TGTGCCAGTAGTACGAACGAAGAACTCAATCAGCCCCAGCATTTT	CASSTNEELNQPQHF
few	TRBV20-1	TRBJ2-1	TRBD2	TGCAGTGCATTAATACTAGCGGGGTCGGGATACAATGAGCAGTTCTTC	CSALILAGSGYNEQFF
NA	TRBV6-6	TRBJ2-3	TRBD2	TGTGCCAGCTACGGACTAGCGGGAAGAGCCACAGATACGCAGTATTTT	CASYGLAGRATDTQYF
NA	TRBV12-3/TRBV12-4	TRBJ2-7	NA	TGTGCCAGCAGCCCGGGGCAGGGGCTCGACGAGCAGTACTTC	CASSPGQGLDEQYF
many	TRBV3-1	TRBJ1-2	NA	TGTGCCAGCAGCCAAGATTACAGGGCCCGAGAATCTGGCTACACCTTC	CASSQDYRARESGYTF
NA	TRBV5-6	TRBJ2-5	NA	TGTGCCAGCAGTTCGATGTACCAAGAGACCCAGTACTTC	CASSSMYQETQYF
NA	TRBV6-5	TRBJ1-2	TRBD1	TGTGCCAGCAGTTACTCGACGGCCGGGACAGCGCACTATGGCTACACCTTC	CASSYSTAGTAHYGYTF
medium-sized	TRBV6-2/TRBV6-3	TRBJ2-2	NA	TGTGCCAGCAAAACAGGGCACACCGGGGAGCTGTTTTTT	CASKTGHTGELFF
few	TRBV6-2/TRBV6-3	TRBJ1-5	NA	TGTGCCAGCAGTTACCCTTCGTCTAGCAATCAGCCCCAGCATTTT	CASSYPSSSNQPQHF
few	TRBV5-4	TRBJ2-5	TRBD2	TGTGCCAGCAGCTTGGGTAGCGGGAGGGCCCAGGAGACCCAGTACTTC	CASSLGSGRAQETQYF
many	TRBV28	TRBJ2-7	TRBD2	TGTGCCAGCAGCGCTGTAGCGGGGACTTCCTACGAGCAGTACTTC	CASSAVAGTSYEQYF
few	TRBV12-3/TRBV12-4	TRBJ1-2	TRBD1	TGTGCCAGCAGTACAGGGGTTGAAAATCTATGGGGCTACACCTTC	CASSTGVENLWGYTF
many	TRBV28	TRBJ1-2	TRBD1	TGTGCCAGCTGGGACAGAGGCTACACCTTC	CASWDRGYTF
few	TRBV28	TRBJ2-7	NA	TGTGCCAGCAGTTTACCAGGGGCCTACGAGCAGTACTTC	CASSLPGAYEQYF
few	TRBV5-1	TRBJ2-2	NA	TGCGCCAGCAGCTTGGGGGACACCGGGGAGCTGTTTTTT	CASSLGDTGELFF
NA	TRBV27	TRBJ2-3	NA	TGTGCCAGCAGTAGCCCTAGCTCTCCTAGCACAGATACGCAGTATTTT	CASSSPSSPSTDTQYF
NA	TRBV12-3/TRBV12-4	TRBJ2-1	TRBD2	TGTGCCAGCAGACTCGGCGGGAGGCCCTACAATGAGCAGTTCTTC	CASRLGGRPYNEQFF
few	TRBV6-1	TRBJ1-5	NA	TGTGCCAGCAGAAACAGTCTAGCGACAGGCCATCAGCCCCAGCATTTT	CASRNSLATGHQPQHF
few	TRBV5-1	TRBJ1-4	NA	TGCGCCAGCAGCGATGGTCAGGGAAGAGAGGAAAAACTGTTTTTT	CASSDGQGREEKLFF
NA	TRBV6-1	TRBJ1-1	NA	TGTGCCAGCAAAAGTGGGGAGGCCACGAGGACTGAAGCTTTCTTT	CASKSGEATRTEAFF
NA	TRBV24-1	TRBJ2-1	TRBD2	TGTGCCACCAGTGAAGGGACTAGCGGGAGTGAGCAGTTCTTC	CATSEGTSGSEQFF
NA	TRBV7-9	TRBJ2-3	TRBD2	TGTGCCAGCAGCTCGGGACTAGCGAGCACAGATACGCAGTATTTT	CASSSGLASTDTQYF
NA	TRBV12-3/TRBV12-4	TRBJ1-1	NA	TGTGCCAGCAGTTTTTATTCCCCCAGTGAGGCTTTCTTT	CASSFYSPSEAFF
many	TRBV18	TRBJ2-3	NA	TGTGCCAGCTCACCATCGGGCCTCACAGATACGCAGTATTTT	CASSPSGLTDTQYF
many	TRBV30	TRBJ2-3	NA	TGTGCCTGGAGTCCCGTATGGCGGAACACAGATACGCAGTATTTT	CAWSPVWRNTDTQYF
NA	TRBV5-1	TRBJ2-1	TRBD2	TGCGCCAGCAGCTTGGAGAGCGGGGCCTACAATGAGCAGTTCTTC	CASSLESGAYNEQFF
NA	TRBV29-1	TRBJ1-3	NA	TGCAGCGTTGAAAGGGGCAACCGGGACACCATATATTTT	CSVERGNRDTIYF
many	TRBV28	TRBJ2-3	TRBD2	TGTGCCACGACGCGGCTAGCGGGAGACGCAGATACGCAGTATTTT	CATTRLAGDADTQYF
NA	TRBV10-3	TRBJ2-1	NA	TGTGCCATCCGCTTCTCGGACATATACAATGAGCAGTTCTTC	CAIRFSDIYNEQFF
many	TRBV28	TRBJ2-3	NA	TGTGCCAGCAGTTTACCCCAGCCCAAAACGGCGGGTACGCAGTATTTT	CASSLPQPKTAGTQYF
NA	TRBV27	TRBJ2-7	NA	TGTGCCAGCGGTACCCCTACAGCCTCCTACGAGCAGTACTTC	CASGTPTASYEQYF
NA	TRBV6-5	TRBJ2-7	TRBD1	TGTGCCAGCAGTTACCGGGGACAGAGCGACGAGCAGTACTTC	CASSYRGQSDEQYF
few	TRBV3-1	TRBJ2-3	NA	TGTGCCAGCAGCCAGGGCCATAGCGGCAATACGCAGTATTTT	CASSQGHSGNTQYF
NA	TRBV20-1	TRBJ2-1	NA	TGCAGTGCACGAAGAATTATACAGGGGGGGAATGAGCAGTTCTTC	CSARRIIQGGNEQFF
few	TRBV3-1	TRBJ2-1	NA	TGTGCCAGCAGCCAAGTTAGCGGCTCCTACAATGAGCAGTTCTTC	CASSQVSGSYNEQFF
NA	TRBV6-1	TRBJ2-5	NA	TGTGCCAGCGGGACGGACAGCCCAGAGACCCAGTACTTC	CASGTDSPETQYF
NA	TRBV19	TRBJ2-1	TRBD1	TGTGCCAGTAGTATAAGGGGTTCGAGGCAGGGGGCGCACAATGAGCAGTTCTTC	CASSIRGSRQGAHNEQFF
many	TRBV6-5	TRBJ1-1	TRBD1	TGTGCCAGCAGTTGGGACCGGGACAGGGCCACTGAAGCTTTCTTT	CASSWDRDRATEAFF
NA	TRBV5-4	TRBJ1-2	NA	TGTGCCAGCAGCACCAAGACAGGATTCTATGGCTACACCTTC	CASSTKTGFYGYTF
many	TRBV20-1	TRBJ1-1	NA	TGCAGTGCTAGGCCCCTGACAGGGAACACTGAAGCTTTCTTT	CSARPLTGNTEAFF
few	TRBV20-1	TRBJ1-6	NA	TGCAGTGCTCAACCCCCTTCGGCCGAATCACCCCTCCACTTT	CSAQPPSAESPLHF
NA	TRBV2	TRBJ2-1	NA	TGTGCCAGCAAATGGTACAATGAGCAGTTCTTC	CASKWYNEQFF
few	TRBV2	TRBJ2-5	TRBD1	TGTGCCAAACGGGACAGCCAAGAGACCCAGTACTTC	CAKRDSQETQYF
few	TRBV24-1	TRBJ1-5	NA	TGTGCCACCAGTGATCCGTCGGACAGTAGCAATCAGCCCCAGCATTTT	CATSDPSDSSNQPQHF
few	TRBV6-5	TRBJ2-1	TRBD2	TGTGCCAGCAGCCGTAGCGGGAGTAATTGGGATTCCTACAATGAGCAGTTCTTC	CASSRSGSNWDSYNEQFF
few	TRBV6-2/TRBV6-3	TRBJ1-1	NA	TGTGCCAGCAGTTACCCAGTCATGAACACTGAAGCTTTCTTT	CASSYPVMNTEAFF
NA	TRBV19	TRBJ1-2	NA	TGTGCCAGCGAAAACAGGGTAGGCTATGGCTACACCTTC	CASENRVGYGYTF
many	TRBV5-1	TRBJ2-1	TRBD1	TGCGCCAGCAGACATGGACAGGGGATTGTCAATGAGCAGTTCTTC	CASRHGQGIVNEQFF
many	TRBV7-2	TRBJ2-2	NA	TGTGCCAGCAGCCACAACAGCGCTAACACCGGGGAGCTGTTTTTT	CASSHNSANTGELFF
few	TRBV4-1	TRBJ2-3	TRBD1	TGCGCCAGCAGCTACTACTTTGACACAGGGGAGTCAGATACGCAGTATTTT	CASSYYFDTGESDTQYF
NA	TRBV28	TRBJ2-7	TRBD1	TGTGCCAGCAGTTCCTCGGACAGGGGGGCTACCTACGAGCAGTACTTC	CASSSSDRGATYEQYF